The 27 T cell receptor beta chains presented below share a single source sample, sequenced in a study of blood T cell repertoires in COVID-19. The protocol was immunoSEQ multiplex PCR, while the TCRdb copy is restricted to in-frame clones and leaves out a portion. The sample yields 150,000 to 200,000 clones, over 85% seen once. What was sequenced was peripheral blood. Receptor source: a woman aged 50 to 60 with acute or convalescent COVID-19.

The chain links TRBV5-1 to TRBJ1-1; TRBD1 might be the D (6 bases). Germline assignment: CDR1 SGHRS and CDR2 YFSETQ. The CDR3 loop spans 14 amino acids. Trimming shortened V by 0 bases and J by 4 bases, and 10 bases separated the two germline ends. CDR3 nucleotides: TGCGCCAGCAGCTTGGATATAGGGGGCACTGAAGCTTTCTTT. This codes for CASSLDIGGTEAFF.

This chain uses TRBV5-8 with TRBJ1-5, with a tentative D call TRBD1 (5 bases). Germline CDR1 and CDR2: SGHTS and YDEGEE. V lost 4 bases and J 0 bases, leaving 14 bases between the germline ends. The CDR3 covers 16 residues. Here the CDR3 reads CASSRLGGSSNQPQHF. In DNA, the CDR3 is TGTGCCAGCAGCCGGTTGGGGGGGAGTAGCAATCAGCCCCAGCATTTT.

The chain is built from TRBV7-9 and TRBJ2-5; unclear D gene. There are 12 residues in the CDR3. Germline CDR1 reads SEHNR; CDR2 reads FQNEAQ (reference sequence). Trimming took 2 bases from V and 5 from J, leaving 6 bases between them. This CDR3 is CASSLLRETQYF. DNA for the CDR3: TGTGCCAGCAGCTTATTACGGGAGACCCAGTACTTC. The full variable domain, its missing parts supplied by reference TRBV7-9 and TRBJ2-5, is DTGVSQNPRHKITKRGQNVTFRCDPISEHNRLYWYRQTLGQGPEFLTYFQNEAQLEKSRLLSDRFSAERPKGSFSTLEIQRTEQGDSAMYLCASSLLRETQYFGPGTRLLVL.

This chain joins TRBV24-1 and TRBJ2-1, with 7 nucleotides matching TRBD1. Unmatched junction bases numbered 10, after V lost 4 bases and J lost 5 bases. Germline CDR1 is KGHDR and CDR2 is SFDVKD. The CDR3 is 16 amino acids. The CDR3 loop reads CATSEPDRRAHNEQFF. In DNA form, the CDR3 reads TGTGCCACCAGTGAGCCGGACAGGCGCGCCCACAATGAGCAGTTCTTC.

J is TRBJ2-5 and V is TRBV30, with a weak D call TRBD2 (5 bases). The CDR3 runs 17 residues. V was pared by 4 bases and J by 3 bases, with 24 bases between. The germline V gene encodes CDR1 GTSNPN and CDR2 SVGIG (reference sequence). The CDR3 reads CAWTAQWGVGGEETQYF. CDR3 nucleotide sequence: TGTGCCTGGACGGCCCAATGGGGAGTTGGAGGAGAAGAGACCCAGTACTTC.

The chain combines TRBV5-8 with TRBJ1-2, with D unclear. CDR3 length: 14 amino acids. Trimming took off 6 bases at V and 2 bases at J, with 14 bases between the two ends. Germline-derived CDR1 and CDR2 are SGHTS and YDEGEE. The CDR3 protein is CASTSLRVNYGYTF. Here the CDR3 DNA reads TGTGCCAGCACCTCATTGAGGGTAAACTATGGCTACACCTTC.

This chain connects TRBV18 to TRBJ2-7, with TRBD1 matching 8 bases. The CDR3 totals 15 residues. V gave up 2 bases and J gave up 1 base; unmatched junction bases: 4. The germline V gene encodes CDR1 KGHSH and CDR2 LQKENI. The DNA of the CDR3 is TGTGCCAGCTCACCAGGACAGGGTTGGTCCTACGAGCAGTACTTC. It specifies CASSPGQGWSYEQYF.

The chain is built from TRBV3-1 (or the pseudogene TRBV3-2) and TRBJ1-2; 9 positions agree with TRBD1. The CDR3 runs 13 residues. After removal of 5 bases from V and 8 bases from J, the junction contained 6 bases not matched to a gene. Germline V gene sequence: CDR1 LGHDT, CDR2 YNNKEL (reference sequence). The CDR3 spells CASSATGGGGYTF. Written as DNA, the CDR3 is TGTGCCAGCAGCGCAACAGGGGGCGGCGGCTACACCTTC.

CDR3 DNA sequence: TGTGCCAGCAGCGACCTTCTAGCGGGGAAAGCGGATACGCAGTATTTT. It codes for CASSDLLAGKADTQYF. The chain joins TRBV21-1 to TRBJ2-3; TRBD2, the table's D call, lacks a check against the DNA. TRBV21-1 is a pseudogene. CDR3 size: 16 residues.

CDR3 sequence: CSVEDRSNYGYTF. CDR3 in DNA: TGCAGCGTTGAAGATCGGTCTAACTATGGCTACACCTTC. This chain connects TRBV29-1 to TRBJ1-2, with D hard to call. Trimming cost V 0 bases and J 0 bases, with 5 bases left between them. This CDR3 contains 13 residues. The V gene's germline CDR1 is SQVTM and CDR2 ANQGSEA. Full variable domain (missing parts from reference TRBV29-1 and TRBJ1-2): SAVISQKPSRDICQRGTSLTIQCQVDSQVTMMFWYRQQPGQSLTLIATANQGSEATYESGFVIDKFPISRPNLTFSTLTVSNMSPEDSSIYLCSVEDRSNYGYTFGSGTRLTVV.

The chain combines TRBV4-1 with TRBJ2-1; 11 nucleotides line up with TRBD2. In germline, CDR1 is MGHRA, CDR2 YSYEKL. The J segment lost 7 bases and the V segment lost 6 bases, leaving 11 bases of the junction unmatched. The CDR3 has 16 residues. The CDR3 nucleotides are TGCGCCAGCAGACCTAAGACTAGCGGGATGGAGAATGAGCAGTTCTTC. This translates into CASRPKTSGMENEQFF.

The chain joins TRBV5-4 to TRBJ2-7; TRBD2 might be the D (5 bases). Trimming removed 1 base from V and 0 bases from J, with 8 bases in between. From germline, CDR1 is SGHNT and CDR2 YYREEE (reference sequence). The CDR3 length is 14 residues. The CDR3, as DNA: TGTGCCAGCAGCTTGCCGGGGAGCTCCTACGAGCAGTACTTC. Its protein product is CASSLPGSSYEQYF.

The chain combines TRBV11-2 with TRBJ1-2; a weak D match, TRBD1 (6 bases). This CDR3 is built from 14 residues. Germline CDR1 SGHAT, CDR2 FQNNGV. V was shortened by 0 bases and J by 8 bases, with 13 bases between the two germline ends. CDR3 sequence: CASSLDTGQTGYTF. CDR3 DNA: TGTGCCAGCAGCTTAGATACGGGACAAACCGGCTACACCTTC.

The sample holds one count of this clone. The V gene is TRBV10-3, the J gene TRBJ1-1; D is ambiguous. This CDR3 has 12 residues. V was trimmed by 8 bases and J by 8 bases, leaving 15 bases between them. Germline assignment: CDR1 ENHRY and CDR2 SYGVKD. The chain's CDR3 is CAISEGLTEAFF. In DNA form, the CDR3 reads TGTGCCATCTCGGAGGGCCTTACGGAAGCTTTCTTT.

This clone occurred once. V gene TRBV30 combines with J gene TRBJ2-7; TRBD1 matches at 7 bases. Germline lookup yields CDR1 GTSNPN and CDR2 SVGIG (reference sequence). The J segment lost 3 bases and the V segment lost 8 bases, leaving 7 bases of the junction unmatched. This CDR3 is built from 12 residues. In nucleotides, the CDR3 is TGTGCCGGACAGGACAGTGTCTACGAGCAGTACTTC. It codes for CAGQDSVYEQYF.

V usage is TRBV18 and J usage is TRBJ2-2, with D tentatively TRBD2 (5 bases). The CDR3 is 16 residues long. Trimming left V 6 bases short and J 1 base short, with 15 bases between. Germline CDR1 reads KGHSH; CDR2 reads LQKENI. The CDR3 bases are TGTGCCAGCTCTCCAAGGAGCGGAGGGAACACCGGGGAGCTGTTTTTT. Translating it yields CASSPRSGGNTGELFF.

The chain combines TRBV19 with TRBJ2-1; TRBD2 agrees at 8 bases. CDR1 LNHDA and CDR2 SQIVND come from the germline V gene (reference sequence). The CDR3 has 13 amino acids. The V and J ends lost 2 bases and 7 bases, in that order; junction bases with no gene match: 1. This CDR3 reads CASSISSGNEQFF. DNA for the CDR3: TGTGCCAGTAGTATATCTAGCGGGAATGAGCAGTTCTTC.

The rearrangement joins TRBV4-1 to TRBJ1-4; D perhaps matches TRBD1 (6 bases). The germline CDR1 and CDR2 sequences are MGHRA and YSYEKL. V lost 3 bases, J lost 4 bases, and 18 bases lay in between. The CDR3 length is 17 residues. The CDR3 DNA sequence: TGCGCCAGCAGCCAGGACGTCATTGGGACAAGTAATGAAAAACTGTTTTTT. Encoded protein: CASSQDVIGTSNEKLFF.

As to this clone: The same CDR3 is also encoded by other DNA sequences in this sample. The chain employs TRBV7-9 and TRBJ2-1, with TRBD2 identical over 7 bases. The CDR3 consists of 13 residues. The germline V gene has CDR1 SEHNR and CDR2 FQNEAQ (reference sequence). J lost 7 bases, V lost 3 bases, and 3 bases had no gene match. CDR3 nucleotides: TGTGCCAGCAGCTTGTCTAGCGGTAATGAGCAGTTCTTC. Translating gives CASSLSSGNEQFF.

The J gene is TRBJ1-2, the V gene TRBV12-3 or TRBV12-4; D ambiguous. This CDR3 is 13 amino acids long. V was pared by 4 bases and J by 8 bases, with 14 bases between. CDR3 in DNA: TGTGCCAGCAGTTCAAATCCGGCGGGGGGCTACACCTTC. Translated, it gives CASSSNPAGGYTF.

V is TRBV7-9 and J is TRBJ1-5; no definite D call. The CDR3 sequence is 13 residues long. Trimming took 4 bases from V and 6 from J, leaving 10 bases between them. Germline V CDR1 and CDR2: SEHNR, FQNEAQ (reference sequence). CDR3 coding DNA: TGTGCCAGCAGCTCTTCCCGGTCTCAGCCCCAGCATTTT. It encodes CASSSSRSQPQHF.

J is TRBJ2-7 and V is TRBV6-2 or TRBV6-3; the match to TRBD1 covers 7 bases. The V gene end was trimmed by 4 bases and the J gene end by 5 bases; junction bases not matched to a gene: 14. Germline V lookup: CDR1 MNHEY, CDR2 SVGEGT. The CDR3 is made up of 16 amino acids. The CDR3 coding sequence is TGTGCCAGCAGTTCGTTCTACAGGGGTCTAAAAAACGAGCAGTACTTC. Translating gives CASSSFYRGLKNEQYF.

The V call is TRBV7-6, the J call TRBJ1-6; 7 nucleotides agree with TRBD1. Germline V CDR1 and CDR2: SGHVS, FNYEAQ. CDR3 length: 15 amino acids. Trimming took 5 bases from V and 3 from J; bases not matched to a gene: 4. The CDR3 is CASSERQGYNSPLHF. CDR3 bases: TGTGCCAGCAGCGAACGACAGGGCTATAATTCACCCCTCCACTTT.

V is TRBV24-1 and J is TRBJ1-2, with a possible D match to TRBD1 (5 bases). Germline assignment: CDR1 KGHDR and CDR2 SFDVKD. V was trimmed by 6 bases and J by 8 bases, leaving 15 bases between them. CDR3 length equals 13 residues. The CDR3: CATSKGTAGGYTF. CDR3 DNA: TGTGCCACCAGTAAAGGCACGGCAGGGGGCTACACCTTC.

This chain uses TRBV15 with TRBJ1-5; the D is unclear. This CDR3 has 13 residues. Germline V CDR1 and CDR2: LNHNV, YYDKDF (reference sequence). Trimming took off 0 bases at V and 7 bases at J, with 7 bases between the two ends. CDR3 nucleotides: TGTGCCACCAGCAGAGATAGCAGCCAGCCCCAGCATTTT. Its protein product is CATSRDSSQPQHF.

The V gene is TRBV24-1, the J gene TRBJ1-1; D possibly corresponds to TRBD1 (5 bases). This CDR3 has 16 amino acids. Germline V CDR1 and CDR2: KGHDR, SFDVKD. The V gene lost 4 bases and the J gene lost 4 bases, with 18 bases spanning the gap. The CDR3: CATSEIAGFYGTEAFF. Here the CDR3 DNA reads TGTGCCACCAGTGAAATTGCAGGGTTCTACGGCACTGAAGCTTTCTTT.

The chain is built from TRBV28 and TRBJ1-3, with D perhaps TRBD1 (6 bases). CDR3 length equals 14 residues. Germline loops: CDR1 MDHEN, CDR2 SYDVKM. Trimming removed 3 bases at V and 4 bases at J, with 10 bases between. The CDR3 DNA follows: TGTGCCAGCAGTTTCGAAGGGGGAGGAAACACCATATATTTT. Protein: CASSFEGGGNTIYF.